Following are 31 T cell receptor beta chains from one sample sequenced in a study of CD8 T cells in ankylosing spondylitis. From the 5' RACE reads, TCRdb called clonotypes with MiXCR, one entry per CDR3 protein. The sample holds around 150,000 distinct CDR3 sequences; 11% are singletons and the top ten take almost 30%. The specimen was blood, either unsorted or a sorted T cell fraction (not recorded which). Source of these receptors: a male donor with ankylosing spondylitis or in good health (not recorded which).

This clonotype was detected many times. The chain links TRBV5-1 to TRBJ2-5; D gene uncertain. Trimming took 0 bases from V and 1 from J, leaving 4 bases between them. The CDR3 is made up of 13 amino acids. Germline V CDR1 and CDR2: SGHRS, YFSETQ. In DNA form, the CDR3 reads TGCGCCAGCAGCTTGGTCAGCCAAGAGACCCAGTACTTC. Translated: CASSLVSQETQYF.

CDR3 residues: CASSQWGRGTVSTGELFF. The DNA of the CDR3 is TGTGCCAGCAGCCAATGGGGACGCGGGACAGTTTCCACCGGGGAGCTGTTTTTT. V usage is TRBV14 and J usage is TRBJ2-2; D may be TRBD1 (7 bases). Germline V CDR1 and CDR2: SGHDN, FVKESK. This CDR3 has 18 amino acids. V dropped 2 bases and J dropped 4 bases, with 20 bases sitting between them. The full variable domain, with the rest looked up from reference TRBV14 and TRBJ2-2, is EAGVTQFPSHSVIEKGQTVTLRCDPISGHDNLYWYRRVMGKEIKFLLHFVKESKQDESGMPNNRFLAERTGGTYSTLKVQPAELEDSGVYFCASSQWGRGTVSTGELFFGEGSRLTVL.

This clonotype was counted ten times or more. The V gene is TRBV10-3, the J gene TRBJ2-3; possibly TRBD1 for D (6 bases). In germline, CDR1 is ENHRY, CDR2 SYGVKD. CDR3 length equals 13 residues. Trimming pared 6 bases from V and 5 bases from J, leaving 12 bases between. CDR3 region: CAIRTGLGDTQYF. CDR3 bases: TGTGCCATCAGGACAGGCTTGGGAGATACGCAGTATTTT.

This clonotype was found many times. The chain joins TRBV11-2 to TRBJ1-1, with D perhaps matching TRBD1 (6 bases). The germline V gene encodes CDR1 SGHAT and CDR2 FQNNGV. There are 16 residues in the CDR3. The ends were cut back, 6 bases at V and 4 bases at J, with 21 bases in the middle. The CDR3 here is CASSQIQGMEFTEAFF. The CDR3 nucleotides read TGTGCCAGCAGTCAGATACAGGGTATGGAGTTCACTGAAGCTTTCTTT.

This clonotype occurred many times. The chain combines TRBV28 with TRBJ2-4, with 7 bases that match TRBD1. The V and J ends lost 3 bases and 12 bases, in that order; junction bases with no gene match: 11. Per the germline V gene, CDR1 is MDHEN and CDR2 is SYDVKM. The CDR3 runs to 14 residues. Here the CDR3 DNA reads TGTGCCAGCAGTTTGCCGGGACAGCTAAAATCTCAGTACTTC. Its protein is CASSLPGQLKSQYF.

The J gene is TRBJ1-4, the V gene TRBV7-6, with unresolved D. The CDR3 is 16 amino acids. Germline V gene data show CDR1 as SGHVS and CDR2 as FNYEAQ. V lost 1 base and J 2 bases, leaving 11 bases between the germline ends. This chain's CDR3 is CASSLGIGRTNEKLFF. The CDR3 DNA reads TGTGCCAGCAGCTTAGGAATCGGGAGGACTAATGAAAAACTGTTTTTT.

This chain connects TRBV4-2 to TRBJ2-2; TRBD2 aligns across 13 bases. The CDR3 has 18 amino acids. Losses at the gene ends were 3 bases for V and 4 bases for J; bases not matched to a gene: 8. The germline V gene has CDR1 LGHNA and CDR2 YNFKEQ. The CDR3 DNA is TGTGCCAGCAGCCAGGGGACTAGCGGGATGGGGATCACCGGGGAGCTGTTTTTT. Translation: CASSQGTSGMGITGELFF.

This clonotype was observed many times. V and J are TRBV7-9 and TRBJ2-2; D is unclear. Germline V gives CDR1 SEHNR, CDR2 FQNEAQ (reference sequence). This CDR3 has 14 amino acids. Deletions cut 2 bases from V and 2 bases from J, with 6 bases between. CDR3 DNA sequence: TGTGCCAGCAGCTTAATAGCTAACACCGGGGAGCTGTTTTTT. Its translation: CASSLIANTGELFF.

This clonotype was picked up many times. The chain links TRBV5-1 to TRBJ2-1, with 7 bases identical to TRBD2. The germline V gene has CDR1 SGHRS and CDR2 YFSETQ. V shed 7 bases and J 2 bases; nucleotides not matched to a gene: 9. The CDR3 sequence is 15 residues long. CDR3 protein: CASGLTSAPYNEQFF. The CDR3, as DNA: TGCGCCAGCGGATTAACTAGCGCCCCCTACAATGAGCAGTTCTTC.

This clonotype was counted only a few times. The chain uses TRBV11-2 and TRBJ2-2; weak D call: TRBD2 (6 bases). Germline loops: CDR1 SGHAT, CDR2 FQNNGV. The V gene lost 5 bases and the J gene lost 8 bases, with 18 bases spanning the gap. The CDR3 sequence is 15 residues long. Here the CDR3 reads CASSRTSLLEGELFF. The CDR3 DNA is TGTGCCAGCAGCCGAACTAGCCTCCTAGAAGGGGAGCTGTTTTTT.

The V call is TRBV20-1, the J call TRBJ1-5; 8 bases fit TRBD1. The trim removed 4 bases at V and 6 bases at J, leaving 8 bases unmatched. Germline CDR1 DFQATT, CDR2 SNEGSKA (reference sequence). The CDR3 spans 14 residues. The CDR3 nucleotides are TGCAGTGCTATAAGCAGGGGGCTCGGTCAGCCCCAGCATTTT. Its protein is CSAISRGLGQPQHF.

This clonotype was observed many times. This chain joins TRBV20-1 and TRBJ2-1; 10 nucleotides match TRBD2. The CDR3 has 15 residues. Germline CDR1 and CDR2: DFQATT and SNEGSKA (reference sequence). Trimming took 1 base from V and 9 from J; bases not matched to a gene: 9. The CDR3 DNA reads as TGCAGTGCTAGAGGTAAACTAGCGGGGCCCAGTGAGCAGTTCTTC. This sequence encodes CSARGKLAGPSEQFF.

The chain is built from TRBV10-1 and TRBJ2-1; 11 bases map to TRBD2. The V gene's germline CDR1 is WNHNN and CDR2 SYGVQD (reference sequence). The length of the CDR3 is 18 residues. V was clipped by 3 bases and J by 0 bases; unmatched bases: 7. DNA of the CDR3: TGCGCCAGCAGTGACCCCGGGACTAGCGGAAGCTCCTACAATGAGCAGTTCTTC. It yields the protein CASSDPGTSGSSYNEQFF.

Ten or more counts support this clonotype. V usage is TRBV5-6 and J usage is TRBJ2-5, with 10 nucleotides matching TRBD2. From germline, CDR1 is SGHDT and CDR2 YYEEEE. V lost 4 bases and J lost 4; bases outside the gene matches: 7. The CDR3 covers 15 residues. CDR3 loop: CASSPGLALGETQYF. DNA for the CDR3: TGTGCCAGCAGCCCGGGACTAGCGTTGGGAGAGACCCAGTACTTC. Supplemented by reference TRBV5-6 and TRBJ2-5, the full variable domain reads DAGVTQSPTHLIKTRGQQVTLRCSPKSGHDTVSWYQQALGQGPQFIFQYYEEEERQRGNFPDRFSGHQFPNYSSELNVNALLLGDSALYLCASSPGLALGETQYFGPGTRLLVL.

This clonotype was recorded a few times. The chain uses TRBV27 and TRBJ1-2; maybe TRBD1 (6 bases). The CDR3 has 13 amino acids. V lost 2 bases and J lost 8, with 12 bases in between. Germline CDR1 MNHEY, CDR2 SMNVEV (reference sequence). CDR3 coding DNA: TGTGCCAGCAGTTTAAAATGGGACAAGGGCTACACCTTC. This encodes CASSLKWDKGYTF.

This chain joins TRBV12-3 or TRBV12-4 and TRBJ2-7; D may be TRBD2 (5 bases). The V and J ends lost 2 bases and 0 bases respectively, with 17 bases between them. This CDR3 has 17 amino acids. The CDR3 DNA is TGTGCCAGCAGTTTATCTAGGGCTAGCACCAACTCCTACGAGCAGTACTTC. Translating gives CASSLSRASTNSYEQYF.

This clonotype was counted ten times or more. This chain connects TRBV2 to TRBJ2-1, with 9 bases identical to TRBD2. Trimming cost V 3 bases and J 5 bases; bases outside gene matches: 5. Germline CDR1 is SNHLY and CDR2 is FYNNEI. The CDR3 contains 15 residues. In nucleotides, the CDR3 is TGTGCCAGCAGTGATCTGGCGGGAGGGGACAATGAGCAGTTCTTC. This gives the protein CASSDLAGGDNEQFF.

This clonotype was detected many times. This sequence joins TRBV7-2 and TRBJ2-2; possible D gene TRBD1, 5 bases. The CDR3 totals 17 residues. V gave up 1 base and J gave up 4 bases, with 16 bases separating them. The germline V gene has CDR1 SGHTA and CDR2 FQGNSA. CDR3 amino acids: CASSLGQFAPSTGELFF. The CDR3 DNA sequence: TGTGCCAGCAGCTTAGGACAGTTCGCCCCCAGCACCGGGGAGCTGTTTTTT.

The table lists this clonotype with a few counts. V usage is TRBV12-3 or TRBV12-4 and J usage is TRBJ2-1; D is possibly TRBD1 (6 bases). The germline V and J ends were trimmed by 3 bases and 7 bases, with 16 bases remaining between them. The CDR3 sequence is 15 residues long. CDR3 protein: CASSFGGHSINEQFF. The CDR3 DNA is TGTGCCAGCAGTTTTGGGGGCCACTCTATTAATGAGCAGTTCTTC.

This clonotype came up many times. The chain is built from TRBV5-1 and TRBJ2-7; TRBD2 agrees at 7 bases. V dropped 4 bases and J dropped 3; count of bases not matched to a gene: 10. The CDR3 totals 15 residues. Germline V gives CDR1 SGHRS, CDR2 YFSETQ. Written as DNA, the CDR3 is TGCGCCAGCAGCCCGGAAGGGGAGGGGTACTACGAGCAGTACTTC. This gives the protein CASSPEGEGYYEQYF. Full variable domain (rest looked up from reference TRBV5-1 and TRBJ2-7): KAGVTQTPRYLIKTRGQQVTLSCSPISGHRSVSWYQQTPGQGLQFLFEYFSETQRNKGNFPGRFSGRQFSNSRSEMNVSTLELGDSALYLCASSPEGEGYYEQYFGPGTRLTVT.

The sample holds many counts of this clonotype. This sequence joins TRBV9 and TRBJ1-1; 9 bases are shared with TRBD1. CDR1 and CDR2 from the germline V gene are SGDLS and YYNGEE. The CDR3 has 15 amino acids. The J segment lost 3 bases and the V segment lost 4 bases, leaving 7 bases of the junction unmatched. The CDR3 DNA reads as TGTGCCAGCAGCCTCCGGGACAGGGCGGACACTGAAGCTTTCTTT. Translated: CASSLRDRADTEAFF.

The sample holds many counts of this clonotype. The rearrangement links TRBV24-1 to TRBJ2-5, with 7 bases matching TRBD2. Germline CDR1 and CDR2: KGHDR and SFDVKD. CDR3 length: 13 residues. V was clipped by 9 bases and J by 4 bases; unmatched bases: 7. The CDR3 spells CATARGEGETQYF. CDR3 sequence (DNA): TGTGCCACCGCCCGGGGGGAAGGAGAGACCCAGTACTTC.

At least ten counts were recorded for this clonotype. The chain combines TRBV12-3 or TRBV12-4 with TRBJ2-5; 10 bases are a match to TRBD1. This CDR3 has 15 residues. V lost 6 bases and J lost 4; bases outside the gene matches: 8. The DNA for the CDR3 is TGTGCCAGCAGCTCCGGGACAGGGGATGGAGAGACCCAGTACTTC. Translation: CASSSGTGDGETQYF.

The chain employs TRBV29-1 and TRBJ2-3; unclear D gene. Germline V gene lookup returns CDR1 SQVTM and CDR2 ANQGSEA. The V and J ends lost 2 bases and 6 bases respectively, with 6 bases between them. The CDR3 is 11 residues long. Written as DNA, the CDR3 is TGCAGCGTTGAAATTCCGGATACGCAGTATTTT. It is translated as CSVEIPDTQYF.

As to this clonotype: A much larger clonotype is one base distant, so this may be a read error. This CDR3 is missing its conserved last phenylalanine or tryptophan, likely due to a read error. The chain employs TRBV5-1 and TRBJ1-6; unclear D gene. The V gene's germline CDR1 is SGHRS and CDR2 YFSETQ. V was pared by 4 bases and J by 8 bases, with 13 bases between. The CDR3 has 14 amino acids. CDR3 in DNA: TGCGCCAGCAGCCGCTTGGACTCGGATTCACCCCTCCACCTT. Residues: CASSRLDSDSPLHL.

This clonotype appeared many times. This chain joins TRBV4-2 and TRBJ1-3, with TRBD1 as a possible D gene (5 bases). The CDR3 totals 16 residues. V lost 4 bases, J lost 0 bases, and 13 bases lay in between. The germline V gene encodes CDR1 LGHNA and CDR2 YNFKEQ. CDR3 nucleotide sequence: TGTGCCAGCAGCCGATCGGGGGATTCCTCTGGAAACACCATATATTTT. Translating gives CASSRSGDSSGNTIYF.

In its sample, this clonotype was seen many times. The chain combines TRBV5-1 with TRBJ1-1, with no clear D. Germline values: CDR1 SGHRS, CDR2 YFSETQ. The CDR3 covers 14 residues. Deletions cut 2 bases from V and 6 bases from J, with 14 bases between. CDR3 protein: CASSLTTAGAEAFF. The CDR3 region has the DNA TGCGCCAGCAGCTTAACCACGGCGGGAGCTGAAGCTTTCTTT.

This clonotype was recorded many times. V gene TRBV11-2 combines with J gene TRBJ2-3; weak D call: TRBD1 (6 bases). V lost 0 bases to trimming and J lost 6 bases, with 13 bases between them. Germline CDR1 SGHAT, CDR2 FQNNGV. This CDR3 comprises 15 residues. This chain's CDR3 is CASSLDGGVTDTQYF. CDR3 in DNA: TGTGCCAGCAGCTTAGATGGGGGCGTTACGGATACGCAGTATTTT.

This clonotype was recorded at least ten times. The gene calls are TRBV5-5 and TRBJ2-3; D is uncertain. The CDR3 runs to 13 residues. Per the germline V gene, CDR1 is SGHKS and CDR2 is YYEKEE (reference sequence). Trimming pared 4 bases from V and 6 bases from J, leaving 12 bases between. As DNA, the CDR3 is TGTGCCAGCAGCCTAAGAGGAAGGGATACGCAGTATTTT. This codes for CASSLRGRDTQYF.

This clonotype showed up many times. The rearrangement joins TRBV12-3 or TRBV12-4 to TRBJ1-6; 7 bases align to TRBD1. The CDR3 length is 16 residues. V gave up 5 bases and J gave up 6 bases; unmatched junction bases: 10. For the CDR3, the DNA is TGTGCCAGCAGTCTTCCGCGGACAGGTCGTAATTCACCCCTCCACTTT. It specifies CASSLPRTGRNSPLHF.

This clonotype has at least ten counts. The chain has TRBV4-1 and TRBJ2-7, with TRBD2 matching 7 bases. V trimming: 3 bases; J trimming: 0 bases; junction bases outside the gene matches: 17. Germline V CDR1 and CDR2: MGHRA, YSYEKL. The CDR3 has 19 residues. CDR3 bases: TGCGCCAGCAGCCATCCATCCGGGACTACCGAAACCAACTCCTACGAGCAGTACTTC. This encodes CASSHPSGTTETNSYEQYF.